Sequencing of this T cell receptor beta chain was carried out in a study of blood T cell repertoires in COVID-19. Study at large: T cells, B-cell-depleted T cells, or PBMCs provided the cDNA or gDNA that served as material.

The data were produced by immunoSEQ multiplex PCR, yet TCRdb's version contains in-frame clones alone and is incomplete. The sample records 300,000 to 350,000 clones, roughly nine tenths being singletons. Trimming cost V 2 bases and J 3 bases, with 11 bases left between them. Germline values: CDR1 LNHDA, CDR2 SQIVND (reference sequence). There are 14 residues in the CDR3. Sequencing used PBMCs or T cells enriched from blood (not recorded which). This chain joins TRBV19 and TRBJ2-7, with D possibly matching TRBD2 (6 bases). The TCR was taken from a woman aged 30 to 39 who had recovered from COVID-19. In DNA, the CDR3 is TGTGCCAGTAGTATAAGGCAGGGAGGCTACGAGCAGTACTTC. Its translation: CASSIRQGGYEQYF.